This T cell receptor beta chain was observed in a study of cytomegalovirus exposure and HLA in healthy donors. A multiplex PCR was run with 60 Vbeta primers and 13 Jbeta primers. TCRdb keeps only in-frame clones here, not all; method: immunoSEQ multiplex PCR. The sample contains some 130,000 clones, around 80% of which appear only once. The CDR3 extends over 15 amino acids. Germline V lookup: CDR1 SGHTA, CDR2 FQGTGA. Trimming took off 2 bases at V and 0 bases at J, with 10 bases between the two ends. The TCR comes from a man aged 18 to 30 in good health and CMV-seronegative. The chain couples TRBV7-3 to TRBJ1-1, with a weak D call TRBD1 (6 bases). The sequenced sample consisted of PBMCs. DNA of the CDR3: TGTGCCAGCAGCTTAGGTACAGGGCTGAACACTGAAGCTTTCTTT. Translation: CASSLGTGLNTEAFF.